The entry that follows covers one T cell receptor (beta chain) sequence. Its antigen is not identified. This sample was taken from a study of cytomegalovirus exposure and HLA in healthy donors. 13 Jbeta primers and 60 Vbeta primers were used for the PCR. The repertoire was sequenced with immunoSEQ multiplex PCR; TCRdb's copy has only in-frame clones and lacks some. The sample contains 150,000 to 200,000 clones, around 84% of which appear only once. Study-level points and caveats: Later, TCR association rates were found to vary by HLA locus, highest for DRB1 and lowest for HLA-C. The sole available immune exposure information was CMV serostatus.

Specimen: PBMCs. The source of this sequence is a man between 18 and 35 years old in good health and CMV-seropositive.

CDR3 sequence: CASSPPGTGVTGELFF. In DNA form, the CDR3 reads TGTGCCAGCAGCCCGCCCGGGACAGGGGTCACCGGGGAGCTGTTTTTT. This chain connects TRBV5-4 to TRBJ2-2; 10 nucleotides line up with TRBD1. CDR3 length: 16 amino acids. In germline, CDR1 is SGHNT, CDR2 YYREEE (reference sequence). Unmatched junction bases numbered 7, after V lost 4 bases and J lost 4 bases. The full variable domain, rest sourced from reference TRBV5-4 and TRBJ2-2, is ETGVTQSPTHLIKTRGQQVTLRCSSQSGHNTVSWYQQALGQGPQFIFQYYREEENGRGNFPPRFSGLQFPNYSSELNVNALELDDSALYLCASSPPGTGVTGELFFGEGSRLTVL.